The clone carrying this T cell receptor beta chain was counted once. This record belongs to a study of blood T cell repertoires in COVID-19. Study at large: T cells, B-cell-depleted T cells, or PBMCs provided the cDNA or gDNA that served as material.

Sequencing used immunoSEQ multiplex PCR; TCRdb keeps in-frame clones, though not all of them. Of more than 95,000 clones in the sample, around 85% were seen once. CDR1 is LNHDA, CDR2 SQIVND, per germline (reference sequence). V dropped 5 bases and J dropped 7; count of bases not matched to a gene: 14. This CDR3 has 16 amino acids. This rearrangement joins TRBV19 to TRBJ1-2; 9 bases line up with TRBD1. This TCR was sampled from a woman of 80 years or more with active or convalescent COVID-19. Sequencing was done on a sample of peripheral blood. Written as DNA, the CDR3 is TGTGCCAGTAGTCCGGCGGACAGGGGCCTAGCTCGTGGCTACACCTTC. Residues: CASSPADRGLARGYTF.